The 30 T cell receptor beta chains reported below all come from one sample, sequenced in a study of early T cells in non-severe SARS-CoV-2 infection. TCRdb processed the 5' RACE reads anew with MiXCR; each CDR3 protein has one entry. Of about 80,000 distinct CDR3 sequences in the sample, around 10% were seen once. The specimen sequenced was whole blood. Source of these receptors: an adult who was a healthcare worker with PCR-confirmed SARS-CoV-2 infection or an uninfected control (not recorded which).

This clonotype has only a few counts. The rearrangement links TRBV7-7 to TRBJ2-5; D is undetermined. Germline CDR1 reads SSHAT; CDR2 reads FNYEAQ (reference sequence). With 1 base removed from V and 4 bases from J, the gap between germline ends came to 7 bases. The CDR3 sequence is 13 residues long. The CDR3 sequence is CASSLGLRETQYF. For the CDR3, the DNA is TGTGCCAGCAGCTTAGGATTGCGAGAGACCCAGTACTTC.

This clonotype occurred many times. The CDR3 bases are TGTGCCCCCGACTTTAGCTCCTACGAGCAGTACTTC. It is translated as CAPDFSSYEQYF. The chain has TRBV24-1 and TRBJ2-7; D is uncertain. Trimming pared 12 bases from V and 0 bases from J, leaving 11 bases between. This CDR3 region has 12 residues. Per the germline V gene, CDR1 is KGHDR and CDR2 is SFDVKD.

This clonotype was observed a few times. This chain links TRBV5-1 with TRBJ1-2, with 7 nucleotides matching TRBD1. CDR1 and CDR2 from the germline V gene are SGHRS and YFSETQ. J lost 0 bases, V lost 4 bases, and 3 bases had no gene match. The CDR3 spans 14 residues. The CDR3 DNA is TGCGCCAGCAGCCCGGGACAGTCTAACTATGGCTACACCTTC. This encodes CASSPGQSNYGYTF.

The chain couples TRBV20-1 to TRBJ2-7, with 7 positions matching TRBD2. The V gene end was trimmed by 0 bases and the J gene end by 5 bases; junction bases not matched to a gene: 4. Germline assignment: CDR1 DFQATT and CDR2 SNEGSKA (reference sequence). The CDR3 length is 13 residues. The CDR3 nucleotides read TGCAGTGCTAGAGACGGGGGGAGGAACGAGCAGTACTTC. Encoded protein: CSARDGGRNEQYF.

This clonotype was picked up many times. This rearrangement joins TRBV7-2 to TRBJ1-1; perhaps TRBD1 as D (5 bases). CDR3 length: 14 amino acids. Germline V lookup: CDR1 SGHTA, CDR2 FQGNSA. The ends were cut back, 0 bases at V and 4 bases at J, with 9 bases in the middle. CDR3 in DNA: TGTGCCAGCAGCTTAGCCCGGGACTCCACTGAAGCTTTCTTT. Its translation: CASSLARDSTEAFF.

The gene calls are TRBV25-1 and TRBJ2-2, with D hard to call. This CDR3 region has 14 residues. V lost 3 bases and J lost 4, with 9 bases in between. The germline gives CDR1 MGHDK, CDR2 SYGVNS. The CDR3 reads CASSDLAVTGELFF. In DNA form, the CDR3 reads TGTGCCAGCAGTGATTTGGCGGTCACCGGGGAGCTGTTTTTT.

This clonotype has a count of ten or more. The chain recombines TRBV7-8 with TRBJ2-3; D assignment may be TRBD1 or TRBD2 (6 bases each). This CDR3 contains 14 residues. The V gene lost 2 bases and the J gene lost 2 bases, with 8 bases spanning the gap. The germline V gene has CDR1 SGHVS and CDR2 FQNEAQ. The CDR3 DNA reads as TGTGCCAGCAGCTTAAGGGGGGTCACAGATACGCAGTATTTT. Amino acid sequence: CASSLRGVTDTQYF.

The chain couples TRBV6-1 to TRBJ1-5; D ambiguous. Per the germline V gene, CDR1 is MNHNS and CDR2 is SASEGT. The germline V and J ends were trimmed by 7 bases and 3 bases, with 10 bases remaining between them. CDR3 size: 13 residues. Written as DNA, the CDR3 is TGTGCCAGCAACTTAGTCTTCAATCAGCCCCAGCATTTT. It encodes CASNLVFNQPQHF.

The CDR3 here is CASSPTGSGELFF. The CDR3 region has the DNA TGTGCCAGCAGTCCCACAGGAAGCGGGGAGCTGTTTTTT. J is TRBJ2-2 and V is TRBV6-1; D possibly corresponds to TRBD1 (5 bases). The CDR3 length is 13 residues. Germline V lookup: CDR1 MNHNS, CDR2 SASEGT. Trimming shortened V by 5 bases and J by 7 bases, and 11 bases separated the two germline ends.

In its sample, this clonotype was seen many times. This chain connects TRBV29-1 to TRBJ2-7, with TRBD2 identical over 8 bases. The CDR3 has 15 residues. CDR1 is SQVTM, CDR2 ANQGSEA, per germline. V lost 7 bases, J lost 7 bases, and 18 bases stayed unmatched. DNA of the CDR3: TGCAGCGCCCGGAGCGGGGGCGTTTTAGGGAGGGAGCAGTACTTC. Translation: CSARSGGVLGREQYF.

This clonotype was seen only a few times. The chain combines TRBV5-1 with TRBJ1-2; the D gene is possibly TRBD1 (5 bases). V lost 0 bases to trimming and J lost 2 bases, with 11 bases between them. The V gene's germline CDR1 is SGHRS and CDR2 YFSETQ. The CDR3 extends over 15 amino acids. The CDR3 nucleotides are TGCGCCAGCAGCTTGGCCGGGGGGACCAACTATGGCTACACCTTC. This translates into CASSLAGGTNYGYTF.

The genes are TRBV19 and TRBJ1-1, with TRBD1 identical over 12 bases. CDR3 size: 16 residues. J was trimmed by 2 bases and V by 8 bases; bases with no gene match: 9. CDR1 is LNHDA and CDR2 is SQIVND in the germline V gene (reference sequence). CDR3 DNA sequence: TGTGCCAGTCGGGACAGGGGGCTTTTCGGTAACACTGAAGCTTTCTTT. Translated: CASRDRGLFGNTEAFF.

The J gene is TRBJ1-1, the V gene TRBV6-1, with D perhaps TRBD1 (5 bases). Per the germline V gene, CDR1 is MNHNS and CDR2 is SASEGT. The CDR3 is 14 amino acids. The ends were cut back, 6 bases at V and 4 bases at J, with 15 bases in the middle. CDR3 bases: TGTGCCAGCAGGCCAGAGGGGACTGCCACTGAAGCTTTCTTT. It codes for CASRPEGTATEAFF.

This chain joins TRBV10-1 and TRBJ1-1, with D unresolved. The CDR3 runs 15 residues. From germline, CDR1 is WNHNN and CDR2 SYGVQD (reference sequence). V was cut by 0 bases and J by 1 base, with 9 bases left in between. The chain's CDR3 is CASSESGAENTEAFF. CDR3 nucleotides: TGCGCCAGCAGTGAGTCGGGCGCGGAGAACACTGAAGCTTTCTTT.

This clonotype was counted a few times. This chain joins TRBV29-1 and TRBJ1-1; D gene unclear. Germline V gene data show CDR1 as SQVTM and CDR2 as ANQGSEA. The CDR3 covers 11 residues. CDR3 in amino acids: CVGVVNTEAFF. In DNA, the CDR3 is TGCGTCGGGGTCGTGAACACTGAAGCTTTCTTT. The full variable domain, with the rest looked up from reference TRBV29-1 and TRBJ1-1, is SAVISQKPSRDICQRGTSLTIQCQVDSQVTMMFWYRQQPGQSLTLIATANQGSEATYESGFVIDKFPISRPNLTFSTLTVSNMSPEDSSIYLCVGVVNTEAFFGQGTRLTVV.

This clonotype was seen repeatedly, ten times or more. The chain links TRBV6-2 or TRBV6-3 to TRBJ1-1; D perhaps matches TRBD1 (6 bases). The V gene lost 2 bases and the J gene lost 3 bases, with 13 bases spanning the gap. Germline values: CDR1 MNHEY, CDR2 SVGEGT. The CDR3 totals 15 residues. The CDR3 loop is CASSYRAGAYTEAFF. The CDR3 nucleotides read TGTGCCAGCAGTTACCGGGCAGGGGCTTACACTGAAGCTTTCTTT.

The rearrangement links TRBV3-1 to TRBJ2-1; 9 nucleotides agree with TRBD2. J lost 15 bases, V lost 2 bases, and 5 bases had no gene match. The CDR3 runs 12 residues. Per the germline V gene, CDR1 is LGHDT and CDR2 is YNNKEL (reference sequence). The CDR3 protein is CASSQRERGVFF. As DNA, the CDR3 is TGTGCCAGCAGCCAAAGGGAGCGGGGGGTGTTCTTC.

The chain couples TRBV7-9 to TRBJ1-5, with TRBD1 as a possible D gene (5 bases). Trimming left V 5 bases short and J 6 bases short, with 14 bases between. The CDR3 extends over 14 amino acids. Germline V gene data show CDR1 as SEHNR and CDR2 as FQNEAQ (reference sequence). The CDR3 DNA sequence: TGTGCCAGCAGCCAGGACGGGGGACGTCAGCCCCAGCATTTT. This sequence encodes CASSQDGGRQPQHF.

This clonotype was seen only a few times. The CDR3 spells CSVEDAVGIEAFF. The DNA for the CDR3 is TGCAGCGTTGAAGATGCTGTAGGGATCGAAGCTTTCTTT. The chain employs TRBV29-1 and TRBJ1-1, with D hard to call. Germline CDR1 and CDR2: SQVTM and ANQGSEA. The CDR3 has 13 residues. Trimming removed 0 bases at V and 8 bases at J, with 13 bases between.

This clonotype was observed at least ten times. The DNA for the CDR3 is TGTGCCAGCACAGCAGGCGGTCCTAGCACAGATACGCAGTATTTT. Its protein is CASTAGGPSTDTQYF. The rearrangement links TRBV6-1 to TRBJ2-3; the D is unclear. Germline CDR1 and CDR2: MNHNS and SASEGT. With 7 bases removed from V and 0 bases from J, the gap between germline ends came to 14 bases. The CDR3 sequence is 15 residues long.

This clonotype came up a few times. The chain employs TRBV6-5 and TRBJ1-1, with 7 bases that match TRBD1. The CDR3 is 14 amino acids. Looked up from germline, CDR1 is MNHEY and CDR2 is SVGAGI. V gave up 5 bases and J gave up 7 bases; unmatched junction bases: 10. The CDR3 here is CASSPTDRVIEAFF. The CDR3 coding sequence is TGTGCCAGCAGTCCCACCGACAGGGTAATTGAAGCTTTCTTT.

This clonotype appeared many times. The V gene is TRBV11-2, the J gene TRBJ2-3, with unresolved D. The CDR3 consists of 11 residues. Germline V gives CDR1 SGHAT, CDR2 FQNNGV. Trimming shortened V by 3 bases and J by 11 bases, and 9 bases separated the two germline ends. CDR3: CASSFGFWQYF. The DNA for the CDR3 is TGTGCCAGCAGCTTCGGTTTTTGGCAGTATTTT.

This clonotype came up many times. This chain connects TRBV7-9 to TRBJ2-3; D unclear. The CDR3 extends over 11 amino acids. Deletions cut 1 base from V and 6 bases from J, with 2 bases between. Germline CDR1 reads SEHNR; CDR2 reads FQNEAQ (reference sequence). CDR3 sequence reads: CASSLEDTQYF. The CDR3 DNA follows: TGTGCCAGCAGCTTAGAGGATACGCAGTATTTT.

In its sample, this clonotype was seen many times. The chain combines TRBV6-2 or TRBV6-3 with TRBJ2-7; 8 bases are shared with TRBD2. The CDR3 sequence is 15 residues long. V lost 7 bases to trimming and J lost 1 base; unmatched junction nucleotides: 9. Looked up from germline, CDR1 is MNHEY and CDR2 is SVGEGT. The CDR3 DNA reads TGTGCCAGCACCCCCGGGGGGGGTAGGTCCTACGAGCAGTACTTC. Protein sequence: CASTPGGGRSYEQYF.

This clonotype has ten or more counts. The rearrangement joins TRBV12-3 or TRBV12-4 to TRBJ1-1, with D possibly TRBD1 on 6 matching bases. The CDR3 totals 12 residues. Trimming cost V 7 bases and J 7 bases, with 13 bases left between them. The CDR3 loop reads CASMKGGGEAFF. The CDR3 region has the DNA TGTGCCAGCATGAAGGGGGGTGGTGAAGCTTTCTTT.

The chain joins TRBV29-1 to TRBJ2-3; no reliable D call. Germline loops: CDR1 SQVTM, CDR2 ANQGSEA. The CDR3 runs to 11 residues. Deletions cut 5 bases from V and 4 bases from J, with 7 bases between. Here the CDR3 DNA reads TGCAGCGTTAGTAGGGCAGATACGCAGTATTTT. This sequence encodes CSVSRADTQYF.

This chain joins TRBV4-3 and TRBJ1-6; TRBD1 matches 7 bases. CDR1 and CDR2 from the germline V gene are LGHNA and YSLEER. The CDR3 loop spans 17 amino acids. V trimming: 3 bases; J trimming: 0 bases; junction bases outside the gene matches: 5. The CDR3 loop reads CASSHADRSSYNSPLHF. CDR3 DNA: TGCGCCAGCAGCCATGCGGACAGGAGCTCCTATAATTCACCCCTCCACTTT.

There are a few counts of this clonotype. The chain joins TRBV7-2 to TRBJ1-1, with a tentative D call TRBD1 (6 bases). The CDR3 has 15 residues. The germline V and J ends were trimmed by 5 bases and 5 bases, with 18 bases remaining between them. Germline assignment: CDR1 SGHTA and CDR2 FQGNSA. The CDR3: CASSPMSVRGTEAFF. DNA for the CDR3: TGTGCCAGCAGCCCCATGTCAGTTAGGGGGACTGAAGCTTTCTTT.

Ten or more counts support this clonotype. The chain recombines TRBV11-2 with TRBJ2-3; no firm D call. The V and J ends lost 3 bases and 5 bases respectively, with 9 bases between them. Germline CDR1 SGHAT, CDR2 FQNNGV. The CDR3 loop spans 13 amino acids. The chain's CDR3 is CASSLNMGDTQYF. The CDR3 nucleotides read TGTGCCAGCAGCTTGAACATGGGAGATACGCAGTATTTT.

This clonotype was picked up many times. J is TRBJ2-1 and V is TRBV20-1; 12 nucleotides match TRBD2. CDR3 size: 16 residues. Germline assignment: CDR1 DFQATT and CDR2 SNEGSKA (reference sequence). With 6 bases clipped from V and 6 bases from J, the junction kept 12 bases outside the gene matches. The CDR3 here is CSAQGASGGAGNEQFF. The CDR3 nucleotides are TGCAGTGCCCAAGGGGCTAGCGGGGGGGCTGGCAATGAGCAGTTCTTC.